Presented here are 13 T cell receptor beta chains from one specimen sequenced in a study of vaccination and CD4 T cells after COVID-19 (dated by TCRdb to between 2021 and 2023). These receptors have no known antigen. The treatment or condition label of this sample denotes: roughly 10-day PBMC culture with coronavirus spike peptide pools or control peptides (ViraFEST assay). Library preparation was by PCR. TCRdb names Illumina iSeq 100 as the instrument used. At the Johns Hopkins FTIC core, DNA from the cultured CD4+ T cells underwent TCR sequencing with the Oncomine TCR Beta short-read assay. The public reads were reprocessed in TCRdb via fastp at Q25 and MiXCR, keeping in-frame beta chains. Identical CDR3 proteins give one entry, which carries the most common genes and DNA. The table for this sample lists around 10,000 distinct CDR3 sequences; less than 75% of them were counted only once. 17% of the sample is held by the ten biggest clonotypes.

The material sequenced was CD4+ T cells from blood, cultured in vitro. Source of these receptors: a human donor who had recovered from COVID-19.

This clonotype came up once. The chain employs TRBV5-1 and TRBJ2-7; tentatively, D is TRBD1 (5 bases). This CDR3 has 17 amino acids. With 0 bases removed from V and 2 bases from J, the gap between germline ends came to 18 bases. The germline gives CDR1 SGHRS, CDR2 YFSETQ. The CDR3 loop reads CASSLGGGSSTTYEQYF. DNA for the CDR3: TGCGCCAGCAGCTTGGGGGGCGGCAGCTCAACCACCTACGAGCAGTACTTC.

The chain is built from TRBV27 and TRBJ2-1; a weak D match, TRBD1 (6 bases). The last part of the DNA fits TRBJ2-7 better; the J call may be wrong. The germline V gene has CDR1 MNHEY and CDR2 SMNVEV (reference sequence). This CDR3 is built from 15 residues. CDR3 sequence: CASSPLGQPRYEQYF. CDR3 in DNA: TGTGCCAGCAGCCCTTTAGGACAGCCCCGCTACGAGCAGTACTTC.

The CDR3 DNA reads TGTGCCAGCAGCAGAGGATCCTATAATTCACCCCTCCACTTT. Its protein product is CASSRGSYNSPLHF. This chain links TRBV6-1 with TRBJ1-6; D unclear. The germline CDR1 and CDR2 sequences are MNHNS and SASEGT. Trimming cost V 6 bases and J 1 base, with 7 bases left between them. The CDR3 has 14 amino acids.

This clonotype was seen a handful of times. The chain is built from TRBV7-2 and TRBJ2-3; the D gene is possibly TRBD2 (5 bases). The germline V gene has CDR1 SGHTA and CDR2 FQGNSA. The CDR3 consists of 14 residues. Trimming took 2 bases from V and 4 from J, leaving 10 bases between them. CDR3 DNA: TGTGCCAGCAGCTTACGGCGGGTTTCAGATACGCAGTATTTT. It codes for CASSLRRVSDTQYF.

This clonotype occurred a few times. Here the CDR3 reads CSANAGGRGASGYTF. In DNA form, the CDR3 reads TGCAGTGCCAATGCCGGGGGGCGCGGGGCTAGTGGCTACACCTTC. This rearrangement joins TRBV20-1 to TRBJ1-2; TRBD1 might be the D (6 bases). Between the trimmed V and J ends, which lost 6 bases and 7 bases, there was a span of 24 bases. CDR3 length equals 15 residues. The germline V gene has CDR1 DFQATT and CDR2 SNEGSKA (reference sequence).

This clonotype was recorded once. The V call is TRBV6-5, the J call TRBJ1-2, with unresolved D. Per the germline V gene, CDR1 is MNHEY and CDR2 is SVGAGI. Trimming shortened V by 0 bases and J by 0 bases, and 14 bases separated the two germline ends. The CDR3 sequence is 17 residues long. CDR3 nucleotides: TGTGCCAGCAGTTACTCGTATTTTGGAGCGTCTAACTATGGCTACACCTTC. Translated: CASSYSYFGASNYGYTF.

V gene TRBV9 combines with J gene TRBJ2-2; 11 positions agree with TRBD2. The germline V gene encodes CDR1 SGDLS and CDR2 YYNGEE. Trimming cost V 4 bases and J 5 bases; bases outside gene matches: 10. This CDR3 spans 17 amino acids. The CDR3 DNA is TGTGCCAGCAGCCCTCGCACTAGCGGGAGTGCTACCGGGGAGCTGTTTTTT. Its translation: CASSPRTSGSATGELFF.

The chain recombines TRBV7-2 with TRBJ1-1, with D uncertain. Per the germline V gene, CDR1 is SGHTA and CDR2 is FQGNSA. This CDR3 is built from 14 residues. Deletions cut 4 bases from V and 6 bases from J, with 15 bases between. CDR3 nucleotide sequence: TGTGCCAGCAGCTACGGACCGATTGGCGCTGAAGCTTTCTTT. It codes for CASSYGPIGAEAFF.

The chain uses TRBV27 and TRBJ2-4; D not certain. V dropped 3 bases and J dropped 6 bases, with 12 bases sitting between them. CDR1 MNHEY and CDR2 SMNVEV come from the germline V gene (reference sequence). The CDR3 runs 14 residues. The CDR3 sequence is CASSLWAAPNIQYF. Here the CDR3 DNA reads TGTGCCAGCAGTTTGTGGGCAGCCCCAAACATTCAGTACTTC.

This chain connects TRBV6-2 or TRBV6-3 to TRBJ2-3; D remains unclear. V lost 5 bases, J lost 0 bases, and 12 bases lay in between. CDR1 and CDR2 from the germline V gene are MNHEY and SVGEGT. This CDR3 is 15 amino acids long. The CDR3 loop reads CASSPFKGSTDTQYF. DNA of the CDR3: TGTGCCAGCAGTCCTTTTAAGGGTAGCACAGATACGCAGTATTTT.

In its sample, this clonotype was seen a few times. The chain employs TRBV19 and TRBJ2-5; D gene uncertain. Germline-derived CDR1 and CDR2 are LNHDA and SQIVND (reference sequence). The CDR3 totals 13 residues. V lost 4 bases to trimming and J lost 1 base, with 7 bases between them. The CDR3 loop is CASSSRPQETQYF. CDR3 nucleotides: TGTGCCAGTAGTAGCCGGCCCCAAGAGACCCAGTACTTC.

J is TRBJ1-5 and V is TRBV7-8, with 7 bases lining up with TRBD1. J was trimmed by 6 bases and V by 1 base; bases with no gene match: 6. Germline V gene data show CDR1 as SGHVS and CDR2 as FQNEAQ. This CDR3 contains 15 residues. CDR3 nucleotide sequence: TGTGCCAGCAGCTTAGGAGGGGGCGCACCTCAGCCCCAGCATTTT. Its translation is CASSLGGGAPQPQHF.

The genes are TRBV6-2 or TRBV6-3 and TRBJ2-3, with D unresolved. The length of the CDR3 is 11 residues. Trimming removed 3 bases from V and 8 bases from J, with 6 bases in between. Germline lookup yields CDR1 MNHEY and CDR2 SVGEGT. CDR3 DNA: TGTGCCAGCAGTTATCTCGCTACGCAGTATTTT. It encodes CASSYLATQYF.